This T cell receptor (beta chain) stems from a study of identical twins listed by TCRdb under 2016. Regarding the research as a whole: TCR alpha and beta repertoires from monozygotic twins, unrelated adults of various ages and cord blood were deep-sequenced to test whether fetal clonotypes persist. To rule out contamination, the twin experiments were replicated at different times with different library preparation protocols. Overall study outcomes, separate from this receptor: Compared with coincidental sharing between unrelated individuals, an excess of low generation-probability sequences was observed among out-of-frame TCR alpha sequences shared between twins. Recombination models systematically underestimated out-of-frame TCR alpha sharing in monozygotic twins but agreed with sharing between unrelated individuals. Zero-insertion analyses could be partly confounded by invariant T cells such as MAIT and iNKT, although diverse VJ usage argued against such confounding for most clonotypes. Because the same donors could not be followed over many years, the conclusions depended on cross-sectional statistical analysis. Abundant cord blood beta clonotypes carried fewer insertions; young adult naive repertoires showed a weaker similar trend, while memory repertoires showed none. The excess sharing between twins in beta out-of-frame sequences was weaker because fewer shared sequences reduced the signal-to-noise ratio.

Every donor was a healthy Caucasian. The twin cohort consisted of three pairs of female monozygotic twins, all aged about 18 to 29 years. RNA for TCR libraries was isolated from peripheral blood mononuclear cells. CDR1 and CDR2 are read off the germline V gene as SQVTM and ANQGSEA. The CDR3 runs 15 residues from the cysteine to the phenylalanine. Of all the DNA, just the CDR3 is kept, 45 bases in frame from base 1. The V and J ends are trimmed by 1 base and 4 bases, leaving 16 bases between them. Details on this clonotype: Its antigen is unknown. No base quality information exists; no much larger clone differs at one position.

Library construction relied on 5' RACE. The sample was run on an Illumina HiSeq 2000. A universal primer binding site was introduced by template switching, and a unique molecular identifier was present in the final cDNA, enabling accurate counting of TCR cDNA molecules. Specific primers in the conserved constant-segment region were used to synthesize first-strand cDNA for TCR alpha and beta chains. To control for contamination, every cDNA library carried two barcodes: a SMART-Mk sample barcode plus Illumina barcodes. TruSeq adapter sequences along with Illumina sample barcodes were introduced in two successive PCR steps. The TCR alpha and beta cDNA libraries were sequenced on the Illumina HiSeq platform using custom primers. The authors' pipeline ran thus. MiGEC processed the raw reads to extract unique molecular identifiers, while MiXCR was used to determine the CDR3 positions. For each individual, recombination models were inferred using an EM algorithm with the repgenHMM and IGoR tools. Shared clonotypes were analyzed with the tcR package in R, and sharing was normalized by the product of cloneset sizes. Out-of-frame nonproductive sequences were analyzed to study raw recombination free of thymic and clonal selection effects. Using fastp at Q25 and MiXCR, TCRdb reprocessed the public reads and kept productive beta chains. All rows with the same CDR3 protein become a single entry with the most common DNA and genes. Here the V and J calls rest on TCRdb's processing, not on the authors' analysis. This sample lists hundreds of thousands of distinct CDR3 sequences; approximately 21% were detected once. The top ten hold 4.3% of the sample.

These data were likewise used in another study, on T cells expressing NK-cell markers. As the second publication notes: In sorted CD3+CD56+NKG2C+, CD3+CD56+NKG2C- and CD3+CD56-NKG2C+ T-cell subsets from 8 or 9 donors, TCR beta-chain repertoires were profiled. Among the eight sequenced donors, only one was HCMV-seronegative, while the other seven were HCMV-seropositive. In several experiments an anti-gammadeltaTCR antibody was added to restrict sorting to alphabetaTCR-expressing T cells. In several donors, the dominant CD3+CD56+NKG2C+ clonotypes were found to rank among the top 10 CD8+ clonotypes and to make up about 1.0-7.5% of CD8+ T cells. Those dominant clonotypes were again the most abundant among CD3+CD56-NKG2C+ cells in a handful of donors, at about 28.3-65%. Whether the expanded NKG2C-expressing T cell clones were specific for HCMV antigens was left unclear. Randomly selected healthy volunteers, three men and five women, were used as the eight sequenced donors. To determine HCMV serostatus, a commercial ELISA kit was used to detect HCMV-specific IgG in serum. For several donors, unsorted PBMC were also used to sequence bulk peripheral blood T-cell repertoires. Reads were demultiplexed and grouped by UMI with MIGEC, and clonotypes were assembled and quantified with MiTCR. To exclude erroneous sequences, only TCR cDNA sequences supported by at least two reads were retained. The tcR package was used for downstream repertoire analysis, with clonotypes matched between fractions based on CDR3 nucleotide sequence plus V segment. VDJmatch was used to annotate antigen specificity against VDJdb, with one amino acid substitution in CDR3 permitted.

The rearrangement combines TRBV29-1 with TRBJ1-2; TRBD1 is perhaps the D gene, given 5 matching bases. Sequenced: PBMCs. The receptor comes from a woman between 18 and 30 years old in good health. The sequence in DNA is TGCAGCGTTGAAGCCCCAGGGATAAGGTTCTATGGCTACACCTTC. This translates into CSVEAPGIRFYGYTF.